These 21 T cell receptor beta chains share one sample of origin, sequenced in a study of identifying expanded T cells in peripheral blood (dated by TCRdb to the late 2010s). The library was obtained by the immunoSEQ multiplex PCR assay. TCRdb holds this immuneACCESS table with in-frame rearrangements only. Some clones are missing; in checked studies, unresolved V genes explain under half, and the rest has no known cause. In all, the sample holds around 78,000 clones, and about 83% of those were seen once. In total, the top ten clones hold more than 15% of the sample. Sequencing was performed on blood. These TCRs come from a person between 18 and 70 years old in good health.

This clone was seen more than once but under ten times. The chain is built from TRBV5-6 and TRBJ2-2; no clear D gene. V lost 0 bases to trimming and J lost 5 bases, with 14 bases between them. The CDR3 contains 16 residues. Germline CDR1 is SGHDT and CDR2 is YYEEEE. For the CDR3, the DNA is TGTGCCAGCAGCTTGGCACCCATGACTCGAACCGGGGAGCTGTTTTTT. Translation: CASSLAPMTRTGELFF.

CDR3 sequence reads: CASSSYRGMNTEAFF. In DNA form, the CDR3 reads TGTGCCAGTAGTTCATACAGGGGGATGAACACTGAAGCTTTCTTT. J is TRBJ1-1 and V is TRBV19, with 8 nucleotides matching TRBD1. The CDR3 is made up of 15 amino acids. J was trimmed by 0 bases and V by 5 bases; bases with no gene match: 5. Germline lookup yields CDR1 LNHDA and CDR2 SQIVND (reference sequence).

V is TRBV29-1 and J is TRBJ2-1, with 7 bases that match TRBD1. V lost 2 bases and J lost 6; bases outside the gene matches: 16. Germline CDR1 is SQVTM and CDR2 is ANQGSEA. The CDR3 is 17 amino acids. The CDR3 bases are TGCAGCGTTGAACAAAGAACCGGGACAGAAGGTTTCAATGAGCAGTTCTTC. It translates to CSVEQRTGTEGFNEQFF.

The DNA for the CDR3 is TGTGCCAGTAGTATGCCTGGGGTTCAAGAGACCCAGTACTTC. Amino acids: CASSMPGVQETQYF. The rearrangement uses TRBV19 and TRBJ2-5; D call uncertain. Germline CDR1 LNHDA, CDR2 SQIVND (reference sequence). With 3 bases removed from V and 2 bases from J, the gap between germline ends came to 10 bases. The CDR3 is made up of 14 amino acids.

CDR3 sequence: CASSERGPIQGTDTQYF. The CDR3 DNA reads TGTGCCAGTAGTGAGCGGGGACCGATTCAGGGCACAGATACGCAGTATTTT. This chain uses TRBV19 with TRBJ2-3, with 7 bases that match TRBD2. The CDR3 has 17 amino acids. The V gene end was trimmed by 5 bases and the J gene end by 1 base; junction bases not matched to a gene: 12. The germline CDR1 and CDR2 sequences are LNHDA and SQIVND (reference sequence).

The chain couples TRBV15 to TRBJ2-3; D call uncertain. Germline loops: CDR1 LNHNV, CDR2 YYDKDF (reference sequence). The CDR3 contains 16 residues. The V gene lost 4 bases and the J gene lost 3 bases, with 17 bases spanning the gap. The CDR3: CATSNLPTGVTDTQYF. The CDR3 nucleotides read TGTGCCACCAGCAACCTCCCAACTGGGGTAACAGATACGCAGTATTTT.

The rearrangement links TRBV18 to TRBJ2-5, with a possible D match to TRBD1 (6 bases). From germline, CDR1 is KGHSH and CDR2 LQKENI. The V gene lost 5 bases and the J gene lost 2 bases, with 6 bases spanning the gap. This CDR3 has 12 amino acids. The CDR3 is CASSGQQETQYF. CDR3 bases: TGTGCCAGCTCAGGACAGCAAGAGACCCAGTACTTC.

About this clone itself: The junction departs from the called germline gene at one end, perhaps through a read error. The V and J genes are TRBV7-7 and TRBJ2-7; TRBD2 matches 7 bases. The germline V gene has CDR1 SSHAT and CDR2 FNYEAQ (reference sequence). The CDR3 runs 13 residues. Written as DNA, the CDR3 is TGTGCTAGCAGCCCGGGGAGGGGTTACGAGCAGTACTTC. Protein product: CASSPGRGYEQYF.

In this sample, this clone turned up once. This chain joins TRBV18 and TRBJ1-4; TRBD1 matches 9 bases. The CDR3 length is 15 residues. Trimming took 3 bases from V and 7 from J; bases not matched to a gene: 6. The germline V gene encodes CDR1 KGHSH and CDR2 LQKENI. The CDR3 loop is CASSPEQGASEKLFF. The CDR3 bases are TGTGCCAGCTCACCGGAACAGGGGGCGTCTGAAAAACTGTTTTTT. Full variable domain (missing parts from reference TRBV18 and TRBJ1-4): NAGVMQNPRHLVRRRGQEARLRCSPMKGHSHVYWYRQLPEEGLKFMVYLQKENIIDESGMPKERFSAEFPKEGPSILRIQQVVRGDSAAYFCASSPEQGASEKLFFGSGTQLSVL.

V gene TRBV19 combines with J gene TRBJ2-2; 9 bases align to TRBD2. V dropped 4 bases and J dropped 5; count of bases not matched to a gene: 11. The CDR3 is made up of 17 amino acids. The germline V gene has CDR1 LNHDA and CDR2 SQIVND (reference sequence). The CDR3: CASSSGSGSWRTGELFF. CDR3 sequence (DNA): TGTGCCAGTAGTAGCGGTAGCGGGAGTTGGAGGACCGGGGAGCTGTTTTTT.

This clone was observed a single time. The chain joins TRBV9 to TRBJ2-7, with TRBD1 matching 7 bases. V dropped 3 bases and J dropped 4; count of bases not matched to a gene: 7. The CDR3 spans 14 residues. The V gene's germline CDR1 is SGDLS and CDR2 YYNGEE. CDR3 protein: CASSAGTAPYEQYF. The DNA for the CDR3 is TGTGCCAGCAGCGCCGGGACAGCTCCTTACGAGCAGTACTTC.

This chain uses TRBV28 with TRBJ2-1; the match to TRBD2 covers 13 bases. In germline, CDR1 is MDHEN, CDR2 SYDVKM. The V segment lost 11 bases and the J segment 9 bases; nucleotides outside the gene matches: 4. CDR3 size: 12 residues. The DNA of the CDR3 is TGTGCCGCAGGACTAGCGGGAGTTGAGCAGTTCTTC. Translating gives CAAGLAGVEQFF.

The sample holds one count of this clone. V usage is TRBV7-7 and J usage is TRBJ2-7; a possible D gene is TRBD2 (5 bases). The CDR3 is 12 residues long. The germline V gene encodes CDR1 SSHAT and CDR2 FNYEAQ (reference sequence). The CDR3 loop is CASFGVLDEQYF. In DNA form, the CDR3 reads TGTGCTAGCTTCGGGGTGCTGGACGAGCAGTACTTC.

V is TRBV4-1 and J is TRBJ2-1, with D unclear. The CDR3 sequence is 16 residues long. Trimming shortened V by 1 base and J by 0 bases, and 10 bases separated the two germline ends. CDR1 is MGHRA and CDR2 is YSYEKL in the germline V gene. CDR3: CASSQGRVRSYNEQFF. The CDR3 DNA follows: TGCGCCAGCAGCCAAGGAAGAGTTCGCTCCTACAATGAGCAGTTCTTC.

This chain connects TRBV7-8 to TRBJ2-7; D is uncertain. Germline CDR1 is SGHVS and CDR2 is FQNEAQ. V lost 2 bases, J lost 6 bases, and 11 bases lay in between. CDR3 length: 13 amino acids. The CDR3 DNA reads TGTGCCAGCAGCTTATACCCTCTCGGCGAGCAGTACTTC. Residues: CASSLYPLGEQYF.

This clone showed up just once. V gene TRBV27 combines with J gene TRBJ2-7, with TRBD1 identical over 9 bases. The V segment lost 0 bases and the J segment 2 bases; nucleotides outside the gene matches: 5. The germline V gene has CDR1 MNHEY and CDR2 SMNVEV (reference sequence). This CDR3 contains 16 residues. CDR3 amino acids: CASSLSGQGSPYEQYF. The DNA of the CDR3 is TGTGCCAGCAGTTTATCCGGACAGGGGAGTCCCTACGAGCAGTACTTC.

The chain links TRBV19 to TRBJ2-5; D might be TRBD2 (7 bases). Germline lookup yields CDR1 LNHDA and CDR2 SQIVND (reference sequence). This CDR3 region has 14 residues. The V gene lost 9 bases and the J gene lost 2 bases, with 16 bases spanning the gap. The CDR3, as DNA: TGTGCCAGCGCGCAGGGAGGGGGTCAAGAGACCCAGTACTTC. It is translated as CASAQGGGQETQYF.

The chain combines TRBV5-8 with TRBJ2-3; D is possibly TRBD1 (6 bases). The V gene's germline CDR1 is SGHTS and CDR2 YDEGEE. The CDR3 spans 14 residues. Deletions cut 4 bases from V and 4 bases from J, with 13 bases between. The DNA of the CDR3 is TGTGCCAGCAGCCCTAGGGGGATCCCAGATACGCAGTATTTT. Its translation: CASSPRGIPDTQYF.

This clone occurred a few times. The chain employs TRBV15 and TRBJ1-2; D remains ambiguous. V lost 3 bases and J 4 bases, leaving 15 bases between the germline ends. The V gene's germline CDR1 is LNHNV and CDR2 YYDKDF (reference sequence). The CDR3 spans 15 residues. CDR3 sequence reads: CATSSSGRFAYGYTF. The CDR3, as DNA: TGTGCCACCAGCAGCTCCGGACGTTTTGCCTATGGCTACACCTTC.

The chain employs TRBV7-9 and TRBJ1-1; 8 bases are shared with TRBD1. Germline CDR1 reads SEHNR; CDR2 reads FQNEAQ (reference sequence). V shed 5 bases, J shed 6 bases, and the junction held 11 bases outside the gene matches. This CDR3 comprises 15 residues. For the CDR3, the DNA is TGTGCCAGCAGCCCCCCGGACAGGGCCTCCGCTGAAGCTTTCTTT. Translation gives CASSPPDRASAEAFF.

V gene TRBV28 combines with J gene TRBJ1-1; unclear D gene. V was pared by 2 bases and J by 4 bases, with 14 bases between. Germline CDR1 and CDR2: MDHEN and SYDVKM. The CDR3 runs to 15 residues. Here the CDR3 DNA reads TGTGCCAGCAGTTTAGGAGGCGCTCGAGTCACTGAAGCTTTCTTT. Protein sequence: CASSLGGARVTEAFF.